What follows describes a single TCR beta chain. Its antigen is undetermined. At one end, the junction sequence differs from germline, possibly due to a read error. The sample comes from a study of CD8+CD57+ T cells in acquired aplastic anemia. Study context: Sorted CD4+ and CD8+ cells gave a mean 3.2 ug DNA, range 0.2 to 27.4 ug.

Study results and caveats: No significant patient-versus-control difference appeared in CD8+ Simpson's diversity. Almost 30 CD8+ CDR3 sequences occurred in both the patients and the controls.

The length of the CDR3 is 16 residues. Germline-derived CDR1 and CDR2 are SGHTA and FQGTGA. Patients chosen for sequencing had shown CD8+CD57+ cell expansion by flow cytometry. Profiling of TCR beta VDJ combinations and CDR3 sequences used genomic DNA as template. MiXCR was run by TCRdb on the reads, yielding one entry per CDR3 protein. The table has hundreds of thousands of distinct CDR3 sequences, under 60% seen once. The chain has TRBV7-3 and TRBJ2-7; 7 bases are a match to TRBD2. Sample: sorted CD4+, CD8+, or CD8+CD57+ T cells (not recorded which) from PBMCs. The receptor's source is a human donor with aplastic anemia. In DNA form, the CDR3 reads TGTGCCAGCAGCCTAACCTCGGGGGGAAGTGCGCGGGAGCAGTACTTC. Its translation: CASSLTSGGSAREQYF.